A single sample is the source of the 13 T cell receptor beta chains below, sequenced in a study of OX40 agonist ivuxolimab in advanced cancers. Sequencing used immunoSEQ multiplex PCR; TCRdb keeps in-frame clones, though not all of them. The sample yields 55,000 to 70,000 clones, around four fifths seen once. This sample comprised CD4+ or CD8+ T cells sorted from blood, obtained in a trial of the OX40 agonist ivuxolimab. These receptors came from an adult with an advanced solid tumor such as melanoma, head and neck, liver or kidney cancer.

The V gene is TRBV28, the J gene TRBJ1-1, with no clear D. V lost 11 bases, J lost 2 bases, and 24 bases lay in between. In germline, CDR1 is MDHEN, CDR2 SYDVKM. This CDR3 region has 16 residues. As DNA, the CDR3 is TGTGCCTCCACTTCTCCTTCCAGGCAATTTAACACTGAAGCTTTCTTT. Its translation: CASTSPSRQFNTEAFF.

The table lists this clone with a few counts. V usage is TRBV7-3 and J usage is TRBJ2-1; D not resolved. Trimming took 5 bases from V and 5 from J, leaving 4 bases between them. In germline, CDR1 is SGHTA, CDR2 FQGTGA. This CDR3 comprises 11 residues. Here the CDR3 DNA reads TGTGCCAGCAGCGCAAACAATGAGCAGTTCTTC. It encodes CASSANNEQFF.

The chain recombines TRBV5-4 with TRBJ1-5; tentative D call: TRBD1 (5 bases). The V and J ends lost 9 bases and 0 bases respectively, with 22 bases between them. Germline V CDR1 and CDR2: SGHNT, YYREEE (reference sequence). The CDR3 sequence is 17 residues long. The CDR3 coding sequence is TGTGCCACCCTTCAAGGCGGGGCCCAAGGTAGCAATCAGCCCCAGCATTTT. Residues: CATLQGGAQGSNQPQHF.

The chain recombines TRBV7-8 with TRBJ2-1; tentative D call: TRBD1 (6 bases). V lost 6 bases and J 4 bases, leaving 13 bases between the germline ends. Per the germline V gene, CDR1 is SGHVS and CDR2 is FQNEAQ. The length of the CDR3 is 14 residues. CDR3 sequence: CASRIRGPYNEQFF. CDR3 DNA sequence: TGTGCCAGCAGGATCAGGGGCCCGTACAATGAGCAGTTCTTC.

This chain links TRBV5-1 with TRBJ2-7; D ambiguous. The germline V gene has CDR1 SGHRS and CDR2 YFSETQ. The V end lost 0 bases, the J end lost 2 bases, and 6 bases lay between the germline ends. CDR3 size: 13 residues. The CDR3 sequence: CASSLESTYEQYF. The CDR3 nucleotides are TGCGCCAGCAGCTTGGAGAGCACCTACGAGCAGTACTTC.

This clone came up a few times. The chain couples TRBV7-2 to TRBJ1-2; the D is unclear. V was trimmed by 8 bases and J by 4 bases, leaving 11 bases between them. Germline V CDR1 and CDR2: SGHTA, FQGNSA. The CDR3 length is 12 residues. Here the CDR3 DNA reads TGTGCCAGCTCGGAGGCGAGCTATGGCTACACCTTC. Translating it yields CASSEASYGYTF.

The CDR3 nucleotides read TGTGCCAGCAGCGCCTGGGACACTGTCACCGGGGAGCTGTTTTTT. This sequence encodes CASSAWDTVTGELFF. The chain carries TRBV9 and TRBJ2-2; possibly TRBD1 for D (6 bases). CDR1 SGDLS and CDR2 YYNGEE come from the germline V gene. CDR3 length equals 15 residues. V lost 3 bases to trimming and J lost 4 bases, with 13 bases between them.

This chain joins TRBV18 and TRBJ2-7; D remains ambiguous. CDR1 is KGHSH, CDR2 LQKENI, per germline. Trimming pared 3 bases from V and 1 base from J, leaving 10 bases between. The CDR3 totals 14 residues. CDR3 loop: CASSPWSSSYEQYF. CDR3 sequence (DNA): TGTGCCAGCTCACCGTGGAGTTCGTCCTACGAGCAGTACTTC. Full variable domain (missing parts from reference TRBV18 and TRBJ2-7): NAGVMQNPRHLVRRRGQEARLRCSPMKGHSHVYWYRQLPEEGLKFMVYLQKENIIDESGMPKERFSAEFPKEGPSILRIQQVVRGDSAAYFCASSPWSSSYEQYFGPGTRLTVT.

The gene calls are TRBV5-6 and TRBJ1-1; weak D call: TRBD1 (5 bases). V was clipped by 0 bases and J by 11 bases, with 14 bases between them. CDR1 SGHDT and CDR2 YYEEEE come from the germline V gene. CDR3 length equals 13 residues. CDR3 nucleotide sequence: TGTGCCAGCAGCTTGGGAGGGGATTTTAGGGCTTTCTTT. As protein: CASSLGGDFRAFF.

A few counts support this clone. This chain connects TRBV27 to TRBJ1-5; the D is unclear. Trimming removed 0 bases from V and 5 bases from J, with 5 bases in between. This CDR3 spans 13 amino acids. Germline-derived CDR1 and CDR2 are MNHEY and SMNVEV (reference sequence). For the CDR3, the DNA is TGTGCCAGCAGTTTATCGGAGGATCAGCCCCAGCATTTT. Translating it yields CASSLSEDQPQHF.

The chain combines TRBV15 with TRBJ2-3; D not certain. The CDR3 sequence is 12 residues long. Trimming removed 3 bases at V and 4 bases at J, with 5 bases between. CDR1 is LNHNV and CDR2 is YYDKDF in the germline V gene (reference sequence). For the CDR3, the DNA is TGTGCCACCAGCAGGGGGTCAGATACGCAGTATTTT. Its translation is CATSRGSDTQYF. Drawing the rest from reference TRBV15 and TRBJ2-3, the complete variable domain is DAMVIQNPRYQVTQFGKPVTLSCSQTLNHNVMYWYQQKSSQAPKLLFHYYDKDFNNEADTPDNFQSRRPNTSFCFLDIRSPGLGDTAMYLCATSRGSDTQYFGPGTRLTVL.

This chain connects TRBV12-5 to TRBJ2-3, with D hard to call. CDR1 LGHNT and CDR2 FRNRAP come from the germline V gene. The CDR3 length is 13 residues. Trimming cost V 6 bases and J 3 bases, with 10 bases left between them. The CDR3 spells CASGWGGTDTQYF. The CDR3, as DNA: TGTGCTAGTGGATGGGGTGGAACAGATACGCAGTATTTT.

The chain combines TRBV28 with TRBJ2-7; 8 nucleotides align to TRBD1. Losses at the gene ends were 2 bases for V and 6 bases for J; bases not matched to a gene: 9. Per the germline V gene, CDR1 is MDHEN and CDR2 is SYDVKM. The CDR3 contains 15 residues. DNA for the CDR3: TGTGCCAGCAGTTTAGGGTCAGGCAGGGGGCCCGAGCAGTACTTC. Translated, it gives CASSLGSGRGPEQYF.